Described below is a single TCR beta chain sequence and its context. No antigen is known for it. V lost 4 bases and J lost 0; bases outside the gene matches: 6. This CDR3 spans 16 amino acids. Germline values: CDR1 SGHRS, CDR2 YFSETQ. The sample is drawn from a study of OX40 agonist ivuxolimab in advanced cancers. Findings of the study overall: Antigens targeted by the expanded peripheral T cells were not determined.

The repertoire was sequenced with immunoSEQ multiplex PCR; TCRdb's copy has only in-frame clones and lacks some. The profile shows roughly 18,000 clones, about nine tenths of them singletons. The sampling schedule covered blood at baseline, cycle 4 day 1, and cycle 7 day 1. The sequencing here drew on CD4+ or CD8+ T cells sorted from blood, taken in a trial of the OX40 agonist ivuxolimab. This TCR came from an adult with an advanced solid tumor such as melanoma, head and neck, liver or kidney cancer. The rearrangement joins TRBV5-1 to TRBJ2-7; 11 bases line up with TRBD2. The CDR3: CASSPFTSGSSYEQYF. CDR3 in DNA: TGCGCCAGCAGCCCCTTCACTAGCGGGAGCTCCTACGAGCAGTACTTC. The full variable domain, with the rest looked up from reference TRBV5-1 and TRBJ2-7, is KAGVTQTPRYLIKTRGQQVTLSCSPISGHRSVSWYQQTPGQGLQFLFEYFSETQRNKGNFPGRFSGRQFSNSRSEMNVSTLELGDSALYLCASSPFTSGSSYEQYFGPGTRLTVT.